This T cell receptor beta chain was identified in a study of T cells expressing NK-cell markers. Background on the study: Seven sequenced donors out of eight were HCMV-seropositive, one seronegative.

The germline CDR1 and CDR2 sequences are SEHNR and FQNEAQ (reference sequence). There are 16 residues in the CDR3. Broader study findings: The dominant NKG2C+ clonotypes represented roughly 1.0-7.5% of CD8+ T cells in five or six donors. Where several donors were concerned, these clonotypes also led the CD3+CD56-NKG2C+ fraction.

Synthesis of TCR beta cDNA relied on 5'RACE template switching carrying UMIs. TCRdb reprocessed the 5' RACE reads and keeps a single row for each CDR3 protein, giving no DNA. The sample includes 400,000 to 550,000 distinct CDR3 sequences. Comments on this clonotype: What it binds is not known.

Sequenced sample: blood T cells: a sorted CD56 or NKG2C T cell subset, CD4+ or CD8+ T cells, or bulk PBMC T cells (not recorded which). This clonotype was sampled from a woman aged 18 to 75 in good health. J is TRBJ1-4 and V is TRBV7-9; TCRdb names TRBD1, which stays unverified in the absence of DNA. This CDR3 reads CASSLAPGQIEEKLFF.